This T cell receptor (beta chain) emerged from a study of CD8+ T cells in alopecia areata. Study-wide results and limits: The study also sequences resident alphabeta T cells of normal skin in scalp samples.

In regard to this clone: Its antigen is undetermined.

Extracted RNA was reverse transcribed, and the resulting cDNA served as sequencing template. The method was immunoSEQ multiplex PCR; TCRdb's version includes in-frame clones alone and lacks a portion of them. There are about 150,000 clones in the sample; 45% to 60% occur only once, and less than 8% lies in the top ten. The CDR3 consists of 13 residues. V gave up 6 bases and J gave up 5 bases, with 11 bases separating them. Germline V lookup: CDR1 SGHTA, CDR2 FQGNSA. The clonotype originates from a human donor with alopecia areata. The sequenced material came from CD4+ T cells sorted from blood. The rearrangement links TRBV7-2 to TRBJ1-5; perhaps TRBD1 as D (6 bases). The CDR3 bases are TGTGCCAGCAGGGCAGGGGTATATCAGCCCCAGCATTTT. The encoded protein is CASRAGVYQPQHF.